Listed here is a single TCR beta chain. As yet, its antigen is unknown. This sample was taken from a study of T cell responses to AZD1222 COVID-19 vaccine. About the study: Whether given at about 4 or about 12 weeks, second doses were pooled. General study results and limits: Clonal diversity was possibly underestimated, and the donors were mostly white British, with more females. Baseline serology detected seropositivity in only 5 or 6 AZD1222 recipients. An increase in Spike-specific TCR breadth and depth was observed after two AZD1222 doses.

Trimming stripped 5 bases from V and 2 bases from J, with 3 bases between. Germline lookup yields CDR1 SNHLY and CDR2 FYNNEI. CDR3 length equals 11 residues. Repertoires were generated with immunoSEQ multiplex PCR, while TCRdb's copy carries only in-frame clones and drops some. Of 100,000 to 150,000 clones in the sample, about 88% are singletons; the top ten hold 7.6%. The sample was peripheral blood, taken on day 0 of AZD1222 vaccination. This chain joins TRBV2 and TRBJ2-5; D remains ambiguous. This clonotype was obtained from an adult in good health. CDR3 bases: TGTGCCAGCAGTCTTCAAGAGACCCAGTACTTC. Translated, it gives CASSLQETQYF.